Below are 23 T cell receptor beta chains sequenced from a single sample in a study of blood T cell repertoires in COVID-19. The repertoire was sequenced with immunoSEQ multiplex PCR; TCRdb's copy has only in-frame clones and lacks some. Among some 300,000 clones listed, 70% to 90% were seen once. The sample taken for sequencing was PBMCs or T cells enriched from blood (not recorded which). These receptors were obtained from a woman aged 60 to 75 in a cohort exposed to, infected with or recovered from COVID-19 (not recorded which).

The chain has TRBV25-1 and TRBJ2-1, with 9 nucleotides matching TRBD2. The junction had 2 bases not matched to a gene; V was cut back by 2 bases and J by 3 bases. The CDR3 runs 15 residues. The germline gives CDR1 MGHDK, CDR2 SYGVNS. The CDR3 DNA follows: TGTGCCAGCAGTGAAGGCGGGAGGGACTACAATGAGCAGTTCTTC. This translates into CASSEGGRDYNEQFF.

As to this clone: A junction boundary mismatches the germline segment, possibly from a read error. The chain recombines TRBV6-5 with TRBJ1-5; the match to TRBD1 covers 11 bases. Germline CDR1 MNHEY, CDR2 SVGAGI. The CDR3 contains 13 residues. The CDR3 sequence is CASSPTRDRGLNF. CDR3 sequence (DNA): TGTGCCAGCAGTCCGACTCGGGACAGGGGGTTGAATTTT.

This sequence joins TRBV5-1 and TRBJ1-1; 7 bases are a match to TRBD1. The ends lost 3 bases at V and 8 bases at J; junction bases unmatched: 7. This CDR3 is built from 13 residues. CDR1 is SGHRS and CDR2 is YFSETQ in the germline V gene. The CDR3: CASSSGQVREAFF. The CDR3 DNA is TGCGCCAGCAGCTCTGGACAGGTGCGAGAAGCTTTCTTT.

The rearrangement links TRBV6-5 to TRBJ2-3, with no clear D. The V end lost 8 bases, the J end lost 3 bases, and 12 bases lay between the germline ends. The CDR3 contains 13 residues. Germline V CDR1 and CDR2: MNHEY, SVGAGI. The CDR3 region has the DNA TGTGCCAGCCGACCGGGTCCTACAGATACGCAGTATTTT. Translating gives CASRPGPTDTQYF.

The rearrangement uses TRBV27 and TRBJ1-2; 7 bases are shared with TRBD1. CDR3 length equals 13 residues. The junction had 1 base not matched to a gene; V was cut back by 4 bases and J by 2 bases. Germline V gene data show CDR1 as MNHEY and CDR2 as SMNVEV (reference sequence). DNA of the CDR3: TGTGCCAGCAGTTCCAGGGGGAACTATGGCTACACCTTC. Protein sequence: CASSSRGNYGYTF.

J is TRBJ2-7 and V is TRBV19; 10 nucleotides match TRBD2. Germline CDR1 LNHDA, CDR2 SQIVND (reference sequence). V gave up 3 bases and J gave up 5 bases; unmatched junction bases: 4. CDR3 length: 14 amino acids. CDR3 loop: CASSIQLAGNEQYF. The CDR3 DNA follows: TGTGCCAGTAGTATCCAACTAGCGGGAAACGAGCAGTACTTC.

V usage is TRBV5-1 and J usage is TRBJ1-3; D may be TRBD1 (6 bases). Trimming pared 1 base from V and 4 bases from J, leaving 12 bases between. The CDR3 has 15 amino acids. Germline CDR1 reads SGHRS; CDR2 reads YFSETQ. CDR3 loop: CASSLSGTLGNTIYF. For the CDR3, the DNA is TGCGCCAGCAGCTTGTCCGGGACACTGGGAAACACCATATATTTT.

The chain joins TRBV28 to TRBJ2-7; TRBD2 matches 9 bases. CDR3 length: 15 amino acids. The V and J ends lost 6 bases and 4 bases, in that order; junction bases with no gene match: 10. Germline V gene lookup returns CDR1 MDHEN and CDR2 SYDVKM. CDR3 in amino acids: CASSNLGTSLYEQYF. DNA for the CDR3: TGTGCCAGCAGCAATCTCGGGACTAGCTTGTACGAGCAGTACTTC. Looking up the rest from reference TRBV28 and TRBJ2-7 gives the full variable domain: DVKVTQSSRYLVKRTGEKVFLECVQDMDHENMFWYRQDPGLGLRLIYFSYDVKMKEKGDIPEGYSVSREKKERFSLILESASTNQTSMYLCASSNLGTSLYEQYFGPGTRLTVT.

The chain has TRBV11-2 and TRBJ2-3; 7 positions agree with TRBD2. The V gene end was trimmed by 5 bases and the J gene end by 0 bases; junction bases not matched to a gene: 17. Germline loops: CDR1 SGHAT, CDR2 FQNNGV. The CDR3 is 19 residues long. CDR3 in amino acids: CASSRSHPSGATSTDTQYF. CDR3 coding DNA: TGTGCCAGCAGCCGGAGCCACCCCAGCGGGGCAACTAGCACAGATACGCAGTATTTT. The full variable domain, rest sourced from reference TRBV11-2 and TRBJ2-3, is EAGVAQSPRYKIIEKRQSVAFWCNPISGHATLYWYQQILGQGPKLLIQFQNNGVVDDSQLPKDRFSAERLKGVDSTLKIQPAKLEDSAVYLCASSRSHPSGATSTDTQYFGPGTRLTVL.

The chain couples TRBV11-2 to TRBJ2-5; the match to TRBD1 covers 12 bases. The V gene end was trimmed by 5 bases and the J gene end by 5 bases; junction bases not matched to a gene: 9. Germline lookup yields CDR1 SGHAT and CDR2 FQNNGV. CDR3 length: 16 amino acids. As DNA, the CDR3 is TGTGCCAGCAGCGAGGGGACAGGGGGCGCTTCGGAGACCCAGTACTTC. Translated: CASSEGTGGASETQYF. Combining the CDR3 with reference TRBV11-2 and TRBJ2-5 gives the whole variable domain EAGVAQSPRYKIIEKRQSVAFWCNPISGHATLYWYQQILGQGPKLLIQFQNNGVVDDSQLPKDRFSAERLKGVDSTLKIQPAKLEDSAVYLCASSEGTGGASETQYFGPGTRLLVL.

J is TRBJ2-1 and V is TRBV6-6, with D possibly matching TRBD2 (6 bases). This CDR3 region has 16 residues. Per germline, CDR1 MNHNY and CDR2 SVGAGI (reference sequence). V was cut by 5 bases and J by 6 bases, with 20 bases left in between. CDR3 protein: CASSPPRTGEVNEQFF. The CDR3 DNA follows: TGTGCCAGCAGTCCCCCTCGAACGGGAGAAGTCAATGAGCAGTTCTTC.

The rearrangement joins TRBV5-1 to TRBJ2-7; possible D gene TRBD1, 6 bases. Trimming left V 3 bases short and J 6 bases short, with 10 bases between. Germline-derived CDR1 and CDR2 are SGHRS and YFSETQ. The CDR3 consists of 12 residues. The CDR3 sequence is CASSSTGPEQYF. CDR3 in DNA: TGCGCCAGCAGCTCAACAGGGCCCGAGCAGTACTTC.

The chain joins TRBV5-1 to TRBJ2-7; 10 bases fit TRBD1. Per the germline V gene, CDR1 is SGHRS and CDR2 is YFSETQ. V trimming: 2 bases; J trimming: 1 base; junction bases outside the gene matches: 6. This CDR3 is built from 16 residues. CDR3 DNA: TGCGCCAGCAGCTTCTTGGGGGGACAGGGGTCCTACGAGCAGTACTTC. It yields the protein CASSFLGGQGSYEQYF.

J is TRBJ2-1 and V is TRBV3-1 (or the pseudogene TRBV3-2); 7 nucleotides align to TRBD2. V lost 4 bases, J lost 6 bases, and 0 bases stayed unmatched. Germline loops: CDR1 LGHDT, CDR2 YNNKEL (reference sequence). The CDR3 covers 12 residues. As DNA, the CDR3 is TGTGCCAGCAGCCCTAGCGGCAATGAGCAGTTCTTC. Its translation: CASSPSGNEQFF.

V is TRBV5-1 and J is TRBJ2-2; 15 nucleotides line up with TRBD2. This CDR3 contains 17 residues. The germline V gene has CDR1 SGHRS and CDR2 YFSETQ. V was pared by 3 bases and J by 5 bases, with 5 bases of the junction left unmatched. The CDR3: CASSSPGLAGGTGELFF. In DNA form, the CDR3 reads TGCGCCAGCAGCTCGCCCGGACTAGCGGGAGGGACCGGGGAGCTGTTTTTT. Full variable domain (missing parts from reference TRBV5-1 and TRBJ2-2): KAGVTQTPRYLIKTRGQQVTLSCSPISGHRSVSWYQQTPGQGLQFLFEYFSETQRNKGNFPGRFSGRQFSNSRSEMNVSTLELGDSALYLCASSSPGLAGGTGELFFGEGSRLTVL.

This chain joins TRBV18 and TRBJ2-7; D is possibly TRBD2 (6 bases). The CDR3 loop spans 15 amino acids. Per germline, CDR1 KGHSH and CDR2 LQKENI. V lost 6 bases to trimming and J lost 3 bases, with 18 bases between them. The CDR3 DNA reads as TGTGCCAGCTCCCCTTCCCTGACTAGTGGCTACGAGCAGTACTTC. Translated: CASSPSLTSGYEQYF.

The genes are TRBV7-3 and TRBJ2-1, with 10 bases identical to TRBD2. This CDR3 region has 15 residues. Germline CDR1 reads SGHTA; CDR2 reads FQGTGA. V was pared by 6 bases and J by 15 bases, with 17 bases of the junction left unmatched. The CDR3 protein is CASRSLAGSPSPAFF. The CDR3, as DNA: TGTGCCAGCAGGTCACTAGCGGGAAGCCCCTCCCCAGCGTTCTTC.

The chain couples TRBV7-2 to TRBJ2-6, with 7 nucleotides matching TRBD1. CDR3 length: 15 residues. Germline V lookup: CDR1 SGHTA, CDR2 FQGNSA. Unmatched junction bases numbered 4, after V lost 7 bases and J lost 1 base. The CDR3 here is CASIPGGSGANVLTF. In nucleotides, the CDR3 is TGTGCCAGCATCCCAGGGGGTTCTGGGGCCAACGTCCTGACTTTC.

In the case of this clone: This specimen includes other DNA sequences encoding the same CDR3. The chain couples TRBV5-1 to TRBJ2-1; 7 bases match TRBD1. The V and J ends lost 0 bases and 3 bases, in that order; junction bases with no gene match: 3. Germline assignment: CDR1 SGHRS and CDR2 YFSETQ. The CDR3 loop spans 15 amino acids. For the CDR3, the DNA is TGCGCCAGCAGCTTGGCGGGACAGAGCTACAATGAGCAGTTCTTC. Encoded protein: CASSLAGQSYNEQFF.

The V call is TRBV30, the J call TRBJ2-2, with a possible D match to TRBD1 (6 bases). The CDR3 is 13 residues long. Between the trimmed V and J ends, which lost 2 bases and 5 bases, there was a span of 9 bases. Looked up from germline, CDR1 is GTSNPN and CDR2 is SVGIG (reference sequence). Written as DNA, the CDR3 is TGTGCCTGGAGTAAGACAGGAACCGGGGAGCTGTTTTTT. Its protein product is CAWSKTGTGELFF.

CDR3 in amino acids: CASSSGDRGYEQYF. CDR3 DNA: TGTGCCAGCAGCTCTGGTGACAGGGGCTACGAGCAGTACTTC. The J gene is TRBJ2-7, the V gene TRBV5-6; TRBD1 agrees at 8 bases. Trimming at V came to 3 bases and at J to 3 bases, leaving 5 bases not matched to a gene. CDR1 is SGHDT, CDR2 YYEEEE, per germline. CDR3 length: 14 residues.

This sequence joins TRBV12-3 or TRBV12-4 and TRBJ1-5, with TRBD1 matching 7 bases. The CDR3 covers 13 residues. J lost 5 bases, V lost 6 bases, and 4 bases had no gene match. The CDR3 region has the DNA TGTGCCAGCAGCAAACAGGGGTATCAGCCCCAGCATTTT. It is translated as CASSKQGYQPQHF.

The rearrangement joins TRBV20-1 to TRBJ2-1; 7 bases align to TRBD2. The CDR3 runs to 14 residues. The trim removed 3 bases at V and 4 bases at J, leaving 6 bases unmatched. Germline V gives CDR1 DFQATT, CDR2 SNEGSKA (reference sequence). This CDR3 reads CSASPQRDYNEQFF. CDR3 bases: TGCAGTGCTAGTCCCCAGCGGGATTACAATGAGCAGTTCTTC.